A selection of T cell receptor beta chains follows, all from one sample in a study of blood T cell repertoires in COVID-19. Generated by immunoSEQ multiplex PCR, the TCRdb table keeps only in-frame clones and is missing some. The table records about 12,000 clones, around 73% of them present only once. Sequenced: peripheral blood. Receptors were obtained from a human donor in a cohort sampled during active COVID-19. Each CDR3 is given with its conserved first and last residue. The order of the fields is J gene, V gene, clone size, D gene, CDR3 DNA, CDR3 protein. D genes are given only for firm matches. A row's size may be missing; if present it is once, few, many or a size class.

TRBJ2-7,TRBV7-3,NA,NA,TGTGCCAGCAGCCCCATGGGGGCCTCCTACGAGCAGTACTTC,CASSPMGASYEQYF
TRBJ2-1,TRBV2,NA,TRBD1,TGTGCCAGCGGAGGACAGGTCTACAATGAGCAGTTCTTC,CASGGQVYNEQFF
TRBJ1-3,TRBV29-1,NA,NA,TGCAGCGTTGAGTTGTCAGGCTTATACGGAAACACCATATATTTT,CSVELSGLYGNTIYF
TRBJ2-3,TRBV28,NA,TRBD2,TGTGCCAGCAGCCATAGCGGGGGGGGAACAGATACGCAGTATTTT,CASSHSGGGTDTQYF
TRBJ1-5,TRBV5-8,NA,NA,TGTGCCAGCAGCTACAAAGGCAATCAGCCCCAGCATTTT,CASSYKGNQPQHF
TRBJ2-4,TRBV28,NA,NA,TGTGCCAGCAGTTACCAGGGCGGAGCCAAAAACATTCAGTACTTC,CASSYQGGAKNIQYF
TRBJ2-2,TRBV19,NA,TRBD1,TGTGCCAGTAGCGGACAGGTGAACACCGGGGAGCTGTTTTTT,CASSGQVNTGELFF
TRBJ1-1,TRBV10-3,NA,NA,TGTGCCATCAGTGGGGGACACCGGGTGAACACTGAAGCTTTCTTT,CAISGGHRVNTEAFF
TRBJ2-2,TRBV18,few,NA,TGTGCCAGCTCACGGGCCTCACCGGCTAACACCGGGGAGCTGTTTTTT,CASSRASPANTGELFF
TRBJ2-2,TRBV9,NA,NA,TGTGCCAGCAGCGCCTTAGCGAGTTCGAACACCGGGGAGCTGTTTTTT,CASSALASSNTGELFF
TRBJ2-3,TRBV5-4,NA,TRBD2,TGTGCCAGCAGCCCTAGCGGGGGGGCCGACACAGATACGCAGTATTTT,CASSPSGGADTDTQYF
TRBJ1-5,TRBV6-5,NA,NA,TGTGCCAGCAGTTACTCGGGGGGTAGCAATCAGCCCCAGCATTTT,CASSYSGGSNQPQHF
TRBJ2-7,TRBV12-5,few,NA,TGTGCTAGTGGTTTGGGACTCCCTCCTTACGAGCAGTACTTC,CASGLGLPPYEQYF
TRBJ1-6,TRBV13,NA,TRBD1,TGTGCCAGCAGGCTCCGGACAGGGAGTTCACCCCTCCACTTT,CASRLRTGSSPLHF
TRBJ2-1,TRBV28,few,TRBD1,TGTGCCAGCAGTTTACCGAGGGGGCTACCGAGGAATGAGCAGTTCTTC,CASSLPRGLPRNEQFF
TRBJ1-1,TRBV19,NA,NA,TGTGCCAGTAGTCCCAGGAGGGTTGGGGTGAACACTGAAGCTTTCTTT,CASSPRRVGVNTEAFF
TRBJ2-7,TRBV5-1,NA,TRBD1,TGCGCCAGCAGCGGTTACGGGACAGAGCTCTACGAGCAGTACTTC,CASSGYGTELYEQYF
TRBJ1-1,TRBV7-6,few,NA,TGTGCCAGCAGCTTAGGGGGGAGGGGATTAGGGACTGAAGCTTTCTTT,CASSLGGRGLGTEAFF
TRBJ2-5,TRBV18,NA,TRBD2,TGTGCCAGCTCACCATTGGGGACTAGCGGTAAAGAGACCCAGTACTTC,CASSPLGTSGKETQYF
TRBJ1-1,TRBV6-2/TRBV6-3,NA,NA,TGTGCCAGCAGTTGGGAGACGGGCACTGAAGCTTTCTTT,CASSWETGTEAFF
TRBJ2-7,TRBV7-2,once,NA,TGTGCCAGCAGCTCGCACCCAGGTTTTCCGGAGTACTTC,CASSSHPGFPEYF
TRBJ1-2,TRBV28,NA,NA,TGTGCCAGCAGTTTAGTTTGGGCAACGGCTGGCGATACAGGAGTAGAAAAAGATCACTATGGCTACACCTTC,CASSLVWATAGDTGVEKDHYGYTF
TRBJ1-3,TRBV2,once,NA,TGTGCCAGCAGTGATGGGGGCGCTGGAAACACCATATATTTT,CASSDGGAGNTIYF
TRBJ2-5,TRBV5-4,NA,TRBD2,TGTGCCAGCACCAAGACTAGCGGGAGAGAGGAGACCCAGTACTTC,CASTKTSGREETQYF
TRBJ2-7,TRBV3-1/TRBV3-2,few,NA,TGTGCCAGCAGCCCAGGACTCTCAAGGGAGCAGTACTTC,CASSPGLSREQYF
TRBJ1-5,TRBV4-1,NA,TRBD1,TGCGCCAGCAGCCATCCACAGGGGAATCAGCCCCAGCATTTT,CASSHPQGNQPQHF
TRBJ2-5,TRBV7-2,NA,NA,TGTGCCAGCAGCATATCAGGGTTGTTAGAGACCCAGTACTTC,CASSISGLLETQYF
TRBJ1-2,TRBV3-1/TRBV3-2,few,TRBD1,TGTGCCAGCAGCCCGGGGACAGGGGGGTATGGCTACACCTTC,CASSPGTGGYGYTF
TRBJ1-2,TRBV30,NA,TRBD1,TGTGCCTGGAATAAGGACAGGGGGAACTATGGCTACACCTTC,CAWNKDRGNYGYTF
TRBJ2-1,TRBV6-6,NA,NA,TGTGCCAGCAGTCCCCGCTTCAGGGTTGGCGGCTACAATGAGCAGTTCTTC,CASSPRFRVGGYNEQFF
TRBJ2-1,TRBV27,few,TRBD2,TGTGCCAGCAGTTTAAGAGGGACTATATACAATGAGCAGTTCTTC,CASSLRGTIYNEQFF
TRBJ1-2,TRBV28,NA,NA,TGTGCCAGCAGTCAACCCGACAGCTACTATGGCTACACCTTC,CASSQPDSYYGYTF
TRBJ2-3,TRBV5-1,NA,TRBD2,TGCGCCAGCACCCGAGTCCGCAGCGGGGGGGAGACAGATACGCAGTATTTT,CASTRVRSGGETDTQYF
TRBJ2-1,TRBV19,NA,NA,TGTGCCAGTAGAACTGGAGAGATCTCCTACAATGAGCAGTTCTTC,CASRTGEISYNEQFF
TRBJ2-3,TRBV2,NA,TRBD2,TGTGCCAGCAGGGCCCTACTAGCGGGAGGTGGAGATACGCAGTATTTT,CASRALLAGGGDTQYF
TRBJ2-3,TRBV19,NA,TRBD1,TGTGCCAGTAGTATAAGACAGGGGTCAGATACGCAGTATTTT,CASSIRQGSDTQYF
TRBJ2-2,TRBV20-1,NA,TRBD2,TGCAGTGCTAGTGGCGGGAGGGGTTCGAACACCGGGGAGCTGTTTTTT,CSASGGRGSNTGELFF
TRBJ2-1,TRBV9,NA,TRBD2,TGTGCCAGCAGAAGGAGCGGGGGGGCCGGTGAGCAGTTCTTC,CASRRSGGAGEQFF
TRBJ2-7,TRBV15,NA,TRBD1,TGTGCCACCAGCAGCCTTCTTCCTTCGACAGGGGGCCGGTACGAGCAGTACTTC,CATSSLLPSTGGRYEQYF
TRBJ1-2,TRBV4-2,NA,TRBD1,TGTGCCAGCAGCCAAGGAGGAGGACAGGGACCCTATGGCTACACCTTC,CASSQGGGQGPYGYTF
TRBJ2-5,TRBV5-4,NA,TRBD1,TGTGCCAGCAGCTTCGGACAGGCCCAAGAGACCCAGTACTTC,CASSFGQAQETQYF
TRBJ2-7,TRBV5-1,few,NA,TGCGCCAGCAGCTTGGCCCAGGTCGCGGGCGCCTACGAGCAGTACTTC,CASSLAQVAGAYEQYF
TRBJ1-4,TRBV7-9,medium-sized,NA,TGTGCCAGCAGCCCGCCACAGGTGAATGAAAAACTGTTTTTT,CASSPPQVNEKLFF
TRBJ2-7,TRBV29-1,once,TRBD1,TGCAGCGTTTCTTGGACAGGGGGAAAAGAGCAGTACTTC,CSVSWTGGKEQYF
TRBJ1-1,TRBV5-1,NA,NA,TGCGCCAGCAGCTTGGGACAGACAAGCCCAATCACTGAAGCTTTCTTT,CASSLGQTSPITEAFF
TRBJ2-3,TRBV6-6,NA,NA,TGTGCCAGCAGGCGGGCCGAAGACACAGATACGCAGTATTTT,CASRRAEDTDTQYF
TRBJ2-7,TRBV19,NA,TRBD2,TGTGCCAGTAGTATTCTAGCGGGGGGTTCCTACGAGCAGTACTTC,CASSILAGGSYEQYF
TRBJ1-6,TRBV27,NA,NA,TGTGCCAGCAGTTTATCGGTATCCCGAACGGATTCACCCCTCCACTTT,CASSLSVSRTDSPLHF
TRBJ2-7,TRBV7-2,NA,TRBD2,TGTGCCAGCAGCTTGGCTAGCGGGGGGCGCTACGAGCAGTACTTC,CASSLASGGRYEQYF
TRBJ2-1,TRBV6-1,NA,NA,TGTGCCAGCAGTGAAGCGCGTCAGGGGTCCAATGAGCAGTTCTTC,CASSEARQGSNEQFF